These 10 T cell receptor beta chains were sequenced from one sample in a study of cytomegalovirus exposure and HLA in healthy donors. Primers: 60 Vbeta forward and 13 Jbeta reverse. Clones were sequenced by immunoSEQ multiplex PCR, and TCRdb holds only the in-frame ones, with some missing. The table records some 96,000 clones, roughly three fifths of them present only once. Source material: PBMCs. These TCRs come from a man in his sixties in good health and CMV-seronegative.

This clone turned up a few times. V and J are TRBV2 and TRBJ2-7; D call uncertain. This CDR3 has 11 amino acids. Trimming left V 7 bases short and J 4 bases short, with 8 bases between. Germline assignment: CDR1 SNHLY and CDR2 FYNNEI. The CDR3 protein is CASTFQYEQYF. CDR3 sequence (DNA): TGTGCCAGCACGTTCCAGTACGAGCAGTACTTC.

This chain links TRBV28 with TRBJ1-6; D gene uncertain. V dropped 3 bases and J dropped 7 bases, with 13 bases sitting between them. CDR1 is MDHEN, CDR2 SYDVKM, per germline. This CDR3 has 15 residues. CDR3 in amino acids: CASSFGIRINSPLHF. CDR3 nucleotide sequence: TGTGCCAGCAGTTTTGGCATCAGGATAAATTCACCCCTCCACTTT. Together with reference TRBV28 and TRBJ1-6, the CDR3 gives the full variable domain: DVKVTQSSRYLVKRTGEKVFLECVQDMDHENMFWYRQDPGLGLRLIYFSYDVKMKEKGDIPEGYSVSREKKERFSLILESASTNQTSMYLCASSFGIRINSPLHFGNGTRLTVT.

The chain carries TRBV7-3 and TRBJ2-6, with D perhaps matching TRBD2 (5 bases). V lost 2 bases, J lost 0 bases, and 11 bases lay in between. Germline CDR1 is SGHTA and CDR2 is FQGTGA. This CDR3 contains 17 residues. The CDR3 protein is CASSLGGGNSGANVLTF. CDR3 in DNA: TGTGCCAGCAGCTTAGGCGGAGGTAACTCTGGGGCCAACGTCCTGACTTTC.

The V gene is TRBV9, the J gene TRBJ2-1; 9 nucleotides line up with TRBD1. The CDR3 has 15 amino acids. V shed 3 bases, J shed 8 bases, and the junction held 9 bases outside the gene matches. Germline V gene data show CDR1 as SGDLS and CDR2 as YYNGEE. CDR3 amino acids: CASSEGTGRQDEQFF. CDR3 nucleotide sequence: TGTGCCAGCAGCGAAGGGACAGGGAGACAGGATGAGCAGTTCTTC.

This rearrangement joins TRBV5-4 to TRBJ1-5, with D unresolved. V was cut by 9 bases and J by 0 bases, with 13 bases left in between. The CDR3 runs to 14 residues. Per the germline V gene, CDR1 is SGHNT and CDR2 is YYREEE (reference sequence). DNA of the CDR3: TGTGCCACCTCCCCGGTGCCTAGCAATCAGCCCCAGCATTTT. Translating gives CATSPVPSNQPQHF. The entire variable domain, with the rest obtained from reference TRBV5-4 and TRBJ1-5, is as follows: ETGVTQSPTHLIKTRGQQVTLRCSSQSGHNTVSWYQQALGQGPQFIFQYYREEENGRGNFPPRFSGLQFPNYSSELNVNALELDDSALYLCATSPVPSNQPQHFGDGTRLSIL.

The chain recombines TRBV6-6 with TRBJ2-5, with D possibly TRBD1 on 5 matching bases. CDR3 size: 15 residues. Trimming took off 2 bases at V and 2 bases at J, with 12 bases between the two ends. CDR1 and CDR2 (germline): MNHNY, SVGAGI (reference sequence). CDR3 nucleotide sequence: TGTGCCAGCAGTTACGGAGACAGATATCAAGAGACCCAGTACTTC. As protein: CASSYGDRYQETQYF.

This chain joins TRBV6-4 and TRBJ2-7; TRBD1 matches 8 bases. This CDR3 spans 14 amino acids. The ends lost 5 bases at V and 3 bases at J; junction bases unmatched: 6. Germline assignment: CDR1 MRHNA and CDR2 SNTAGT. Here the CDR3 reads CASSTGTGDYEQYF. CDR3 DNA sequence: TGTGCCAGCAGTACCGGGACAGGAGACTACGAGCAGTACTTC.

The chain is built from TRBV6-6 and TRBJ2-7, with TRBD1 matching 10 bases. Germline CDR1 reads MNHNY; CDR2 reads SVGAGI (reference sequence). The CDR3 totals 14 residues. V was pared by 5 bases and J by 0 bases, with 1 base of the junction left unmatched. The CDR3 nucleotides are TGTGCCAGCAGTCGGACAGGGGGCTCCTACGAGCAGTACTTC. Protein sequence: CASSRTGGSYEQYF.

The chain is built from TRBV13 and TRBJ2-5; 7 positions agree with TRBD1. The germline V gene has CDR1 PRHDT and CDR2 FYEKMQ (reference sequence). V lost 2 bases to trimming and J lost 3 bases; unmatched junction nucleotides: 6. The CDR3 contains 15 residues. The CDR3 region has the DNA TGTGCCAGCAGCTTATACCGGGACAGAGAAGAGACCCAGTACTTC. Its protein product is CASSLYRDREETQYF.

The chain is built from TRBV21-1 and TRBJ1-2; whether TRBD1, the table's D call, matches the DNA was not checked. TRBV21-1 is flagged as a pseudogene. The CDR3 sequence is 17 residues long. The CDR3 DNA reads TGTGCCAGCCACAGGGCGGCCTCCCGGGAAAGGTACTATGGCTACACCTTC. Translating it yields CASHRAASRERYYGYTF.